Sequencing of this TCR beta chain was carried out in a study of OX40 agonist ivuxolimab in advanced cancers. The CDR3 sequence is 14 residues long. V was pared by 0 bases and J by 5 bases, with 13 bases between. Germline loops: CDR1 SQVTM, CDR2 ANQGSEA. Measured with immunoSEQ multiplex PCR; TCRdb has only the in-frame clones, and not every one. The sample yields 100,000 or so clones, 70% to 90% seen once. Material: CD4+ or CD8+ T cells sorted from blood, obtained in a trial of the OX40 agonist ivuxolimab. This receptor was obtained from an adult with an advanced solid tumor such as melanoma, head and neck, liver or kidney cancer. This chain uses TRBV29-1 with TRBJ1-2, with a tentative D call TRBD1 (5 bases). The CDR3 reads CSVEDPNRPYGYTF. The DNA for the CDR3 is TGCAGCGTTGAAGATCCGAACAGGCCATATGGCTACACCTTC. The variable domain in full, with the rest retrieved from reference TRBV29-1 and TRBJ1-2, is SAVISQKPSRDICQRGTSLTIQCQVDSQVTMMFWYRQQPGQSLTLIATANQGSEATYESGFVIDKFPISRPNLTFSTLTVSNMSPEDSSIYLCSVEDPNRPYGYTFGSGTRLTVV.